The text below deals with one T cell receptor beta chain. This CDR3 has 14 residues. CDR1 and CDR2 from the germline V gene are SNHLY and FYNNEI. Trimming removed 11 bases at V and 5 bases at J, with 21 bases between. The data are from a study of T cells in localized non-small cell lung cancer. The data were produced by immunoSEQ multiplex PCR, yet TCRdb's version contains in-frame clones alone and is incomplete. The sample lists some 28,000 clones, around nine tenths occurring once. Sample: peripheral blood, taken before any cancer treatment. The chain recombines TRBV2 with TRBJ1-1, with a weak D call TRBD1 (6 bases). The receptor's source is a woman between 18 and 55 years old with stage I lung adenocarcinoma. CDR3 protein: CAGKQGQMVTEAFF. For the CDR3, the DNA is TGTGCCGGAAAACAGGGCCAAATGGTTACTGAAGCTTTCTTT.